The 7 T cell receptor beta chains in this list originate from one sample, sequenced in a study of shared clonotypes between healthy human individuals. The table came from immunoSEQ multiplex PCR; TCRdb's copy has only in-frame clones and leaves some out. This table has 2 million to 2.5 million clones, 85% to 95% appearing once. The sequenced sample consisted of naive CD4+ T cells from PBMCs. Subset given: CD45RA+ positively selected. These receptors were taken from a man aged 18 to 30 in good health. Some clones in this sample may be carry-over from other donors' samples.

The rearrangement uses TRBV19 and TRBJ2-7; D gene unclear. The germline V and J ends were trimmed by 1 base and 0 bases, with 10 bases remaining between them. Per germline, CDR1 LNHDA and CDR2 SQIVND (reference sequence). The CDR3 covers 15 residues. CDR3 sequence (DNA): TGTGCCAGTAGTATAGGTAAGGAGAGCTCCTACGAGCAGTACTTC. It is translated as CASSIGKESSYEQYF.

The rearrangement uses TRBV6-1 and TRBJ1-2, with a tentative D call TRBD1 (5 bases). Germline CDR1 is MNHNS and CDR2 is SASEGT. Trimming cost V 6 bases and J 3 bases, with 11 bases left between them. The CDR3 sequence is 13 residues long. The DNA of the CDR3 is TGTGCCAGCAGCTACGACAGAGACTATGGCTACACCTTC. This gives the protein CASSYDRDYGYTF.

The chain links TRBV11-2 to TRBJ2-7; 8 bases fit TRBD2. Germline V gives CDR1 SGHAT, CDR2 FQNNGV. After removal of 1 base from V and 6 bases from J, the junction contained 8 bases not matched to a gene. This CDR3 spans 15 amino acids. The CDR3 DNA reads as TGTGCCAGCAGCTTAGCGGGAGGGCTGTTTTTCGAGCAGTACTTC. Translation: CASSLAGGLFFEQYF.

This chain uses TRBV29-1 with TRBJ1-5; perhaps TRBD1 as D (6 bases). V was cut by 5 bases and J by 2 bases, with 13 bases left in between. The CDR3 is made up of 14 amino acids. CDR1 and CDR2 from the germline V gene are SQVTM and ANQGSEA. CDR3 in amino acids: CSVRGGPGNQPQHF. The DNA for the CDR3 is TGCAGCGTTCGGGGGGGCCCAGGCAATCAGCCCCAGCATTTT.

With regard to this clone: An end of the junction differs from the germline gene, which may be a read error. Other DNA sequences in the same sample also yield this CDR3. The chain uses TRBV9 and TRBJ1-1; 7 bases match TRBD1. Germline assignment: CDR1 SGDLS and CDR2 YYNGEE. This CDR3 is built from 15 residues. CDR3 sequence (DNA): TGTGCTAGCAGCGTCTGGGGGACAGCTAACACTGAAGCTTTCTTT. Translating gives CASSVWGTANTEAFF.

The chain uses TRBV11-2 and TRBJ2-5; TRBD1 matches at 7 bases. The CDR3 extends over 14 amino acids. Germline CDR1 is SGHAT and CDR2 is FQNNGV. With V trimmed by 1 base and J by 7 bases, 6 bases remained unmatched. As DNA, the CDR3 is TGTGCCAGCAGCTTAGTGAGACAGGGAGCGACCCAGTACTTC. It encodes CASSLVRQGATQYF.

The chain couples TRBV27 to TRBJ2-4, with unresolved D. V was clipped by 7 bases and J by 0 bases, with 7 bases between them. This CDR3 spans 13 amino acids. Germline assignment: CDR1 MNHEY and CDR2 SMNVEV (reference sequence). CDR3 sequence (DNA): TGTGCCAGCATGACCCTAGCCAAAAACATTCAGTACTTC. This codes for CASMTLAKNIQYF.